This T cell receptor (beta chain) was obtained from a study of early T cells in non-severe SARS-CoV-2 infection. Turning to the study itself: Sequencing input comprised bulk RNA from unsorted whole blood; chain pairing was not available. Whole-study results and caveats: CD4 and private specificities were missed by VDJdb matching, which favored anti-spike CD8 responses.

Turning to this clonotype: No antigen is known for it.

Individual cDNA molecules were tagged with unique molecular identifiers, the study reported. Via MiXCR, TCRdb re-called the 5' RACE reads, giving one row per CDR3 protein. The top ten clones hold roughly 7% of a sample with tens of thousands of distinct CDR3 sequences, approximately 15% of them seen once. The receptor was isolated from an adult who was a healthcare worker with PCR-confirmed SARS-CoV-2 infection or an uninfected control (not recorded which). The sequenced material came from whole blood.

As DNA, the CDR3 is TGTGCCAGCAGCACCGAACAGGGTTTACCCTCACCCCTCCACTTT. Translating it yields CASSTEQGLPSPLHF. The gene calls are TRBV7-2 and TRBJ1-6; weak D call: TRBD1 (6 bases). V was trimmed by 5 bases and J by 10 bases, leaving 18 bases between them. CDR1 SGHTA and CDR2 FQGNSA come from the germline V gene. The CDR3 spans 15 residues.